The rows below give T cell receptor beta chains drawn from one sample of a study of Graves' ophthalmopathy and Graves' hyperthyroidism. TCRdb reprocessed the multiplex PCR reads via MiXCR and lists one record per CDR3 protein. This sample carries 400,000 or so distinct CDR3 sequences, roughly 15% of them seen once, and the ten largest clones take 2% to 3%. Sequencing used peripheral blood. The receptors were sampled from an adult woman with stable Graves' hyperthyroidism. Both conserved end residues are part of each CDR3. The D gene is left open where the match is weak. Clone size is given for some rows only: seen once, a few or many times, or a class if the clone is expanded.

v_gene: TRBV20-1
j_gene: TRBJ1-2
d_gene: NA
abundance: many
CDR3aa: CSAESQGINYGYTF
CDR3nt: TGCAGTGCTGAAAGCCAGGGGATTAACTATGGCTACACCTTC

v_gene: TRBV15
j_gene: TRBJ2-7
d_gene: NA
abundance: many
CDR3aa: CATSRDTLEQYF
CDR3nt: TGTGCCACCAGCAGAGATACTCTGGAGCAGTACTTC

v_gene: TRBV12-3/TRBV12-4
j_gene: TRBJ2-2
d_gene: TRBD2
abundance: many
CDR3aa: CASSSGSGRNTGELFF
CDR3nt: TGTGCCAGCAGTTCCGGGAGCGGGAGGAACACCGGGGAGCTGTTTTTT

v_gene: TRBV12-3/TRBV12-4
j_gene: TRBJ2-7
d_gene: NA
abundance: many
CDR3aa: CASSQGPYEQYF
CDR3nt: TGTGCCAGCAGCCAGGGACCCTACGAGCAGTACTTC

v_gene: TRBV19
j_gene: TRBJ1-2
d_gene: NA
abundance: NA
CDR3aa: CASSIQESRPGYTF
CDR3nt: TGTGCCAGTAGTATACAGGAGAGCAGGCCTGGCTACACCTTC

v_gene: TRBV11-2
j_gene: TRBJ1-2
d_gene: TRBD1
abundance: NA
CDR3aa: CASSLDPTGTGGDGYTF
CDR3nt: TGTGCCAGCAGCTTAGACCCTACCGGGACAGGGGGCGATGGCTACACCTTC

v_gene: TRBV27
j_gene: TRBJ2-7
d_gene: TRBD2
abundance: many
CDR3aa: CASSLPSVVAGAKPGEYF
CDR3nt: TGTGCCAGCAGTTTACCCTCGGTGGTGGCGGGAGCGAAACCCGGGGAGTACTTC

v_gene: TRBV6-1
j_gene: TRBJ2-5
d_gene: NA
abundance: NA
CDR3aa: CASIPGTQDVETQYF
CDR3nt: TGTGCCAGCATTCCCGGGACACAGGATGTAGAGACCCAGTACTTC

v_gene: TRBV12-3/TRBV12-4
j_gene: TRBJ1-1
d_gene: TRBD1
abundance: NA
CDR3aa: CASSLQGDVGEAFF
CDR3nt: TGTGCCAGCAGTTTACAGGGGGACGTAGGTGAAGCTTTCTTT

v_gene: TRBV7-3
j_gene: TRBJ2-4
d_gene: NA
abundance: many
CDR3aa: CASSLDSMNIQYF
CDR3nt: TGTGCCAGCAGCTTAGACAGTATGAACATTCAGTACTTC

v_gene: TRBV9
j_gene: TRBJ1-1
d_gene: NA
abundance: many
CDR3aa: CASSSGGVATEAFF
CDR3nt: TGTGCCAGCAGCTCGGGGGGGGTTGCCACTGAAGCTTTCTTT

v_gene: TRBV28
j_gene: TRBJ1-2
d_gene: NA
abundance: many
CDR3aa: CASSSPSPPVYGYTF
CDR3nt: TGTGCCAGCAGTTCCCCATCACCCCCGGTTTATGGCTACACCTTC

v_gene: TRBV5-1
j_gene: TRBJ1-1
d_gene: TRBD1
abundance: many
CDR3aa: CASSDVRGPGTEAFF
CDR3nt: TGCGCCAGCAGTGATGTCAGGGGGCCTGGTACTGAAGCTTTCTTT

v_gene: TRBV6-5
j_gene: TRBJ2-2
d_gene: NA
abundance: NA
CDR3aa: CASSYVRWTMNTGELFF
CDR3nt: TGTGCCAGCAGTTACGTCAGGTGGACAATGAACACCGGGGAGCTGTTTTTT

v_gene: TRBV6-2/TRBV6-3
j_gene: TRBJ2-2
d_gene: NA
abundance: many
CDR3aa: CASSYDHTGELFF
CDR3nt: TGTGCCAGCAGTTACGATCACACCGGGGAGCTGTTTTTT

v_gene: TRBV19
j_gene: TRBJ1-5
d_gene: NA
abundance: many
CDR3aa: CASSIGPEQPQHF
CDR3nt: TGTGCCAGTAGTATAGGACCCGAACAGCCCCAGCATTTT

v_gene: TRBV11-1
j_gene: TRBJ2-2
d_gene: NA
abundance: few
CDR3aa: CASSLPGGFQNTGELFF
CDR3nt: TGTGCCAGCAGCTTACCCGGCGGTTTCCAAAACACCGGGGAGCTGTTTTTT

v_gene: TRBV19
j_gene: TRBJ1-5
d_gene: NA
abundance: many
CDR3aa: CASSIVGTSPPQHF
CDR3nt: TGTGCCAGTAGTATAGTTGGGACATCCCCGCCCCAGCATTTT

v_gene: TRBV11-2
j_gene: TRBJ2-2
d_gene: TRBD2
abundance: many
CDR3aa: CASSSPLAANTGELFF
CDR3nt: TGTGCCAGCAGCTCGCCACTAGCGGCGAACACCGGGGAGCTGTTTTTT

v_gene: TRBV19
j_gene: TRBJ2-5
d_gene: TRBD1
abundance: many
CDR3aa: CASTVTGEETQYF
CDR3nt: TGTGCCAGTACGGTAACAGGGGAGGAGACCCAGTACTTC

v_gene: TRBV28
j_gene: TRBJ2-7
d_gene: TRBD2
abundance: many
CDR3aa: CASSTRLAGMEYEQYF
CDR3nt: TGTGCCAGCAGTACGAGACTAGCGGGGATGGAGTACGAGCAGTACTTC

v_gene: TRBV11-2
j_gene: TRBJ2-1
d_gene: NA
abundance: few
CDR3aa: CASSLSGAQGEQFF
CDR3nt: TGTGCCAGCAGCTTATCGGGGGCCCAGGGGGAGCAGTTCTTC

v_gene: TRBV4-2
j_gene: TRBJ1-2
d_gene: TRBD1
abundance: NA
CDR3aa: CASSQPGQGLYGYTF
CDR3nt: TGTGCCAGCAGCCAACCGGGACAGGGACTCTATGGCTACACCTTC

v_gene: TRBV28
j_gene: TRBJ2-7
d_gene: NA
abundance: NA
CDR3aa: CAGGGVNSYEQYF
CDR3nt: TGTGCCGGAGGGGGGGTTAACTCCTACGAGCAGTACTTC

v_gene: TRBV9
j_gene: TRBJ2-7
d_gene: NA
abundance: many
CDR3aa: CASSVAAATYEQYF
CDR3nt: TGTGCCAGCAGCGTAGCAGCGGCGACCTACGAGCAGTACTTC

v_gene: TRBV25-1
j_gene: TRBJ1-3
d_gene: NA
abundance: many
CDR3aa: CASSEPNIWTSGNTIYF
CDR3nt: TGTGCCAGCAGTGAACCTAACATCTGGACCTCTGGAAACACCATATATTTT

v_gene: TRBV19
j_gene: TRBJ2-2
d_gene: TRBD2
abundance: many
CDR3aa: CASSPGTRVSGELFF
CDR3nt: TGTGCCAGTAGTCCAGGGACTAGAGTCTCCGGGGAGCTGTTTTTT

v_gene: TRBV12-3/TRBV12-4
j_gene: TRBJ2-2
d_gene: NA
abundance: many
CDR3aa: CASSSTRLRTNTGELFF
CDR3nt: TGTGCCAGCAGTTCGACCCGACTACGGACGAACACCGGGGAGCTGTTTTTT

v_gene: TRBV9
j_gene: TRBJ2-4
d_gene: TRBD2
abundance: many
CDR3aa: CASTKAGGAKNIQYF
CDR3nt: TGTGCCAGTACCAAAGCGGGAGGGGCCAAAAACATTCAGTACTTC

v_gene: TRBV28
j_gene: TRBJ1-2
d_gene: TRBD1
abundance: many
CDR3aa: CASSLDRGPANYGYTF
CDR3nt: TGTGCCAGCAGTTTAGACAGGGGGCCCGCTAACTATGGCTACACCTTC

v_gene: TRBV2
j_gene: TRBJ1-3
d_gene: NA
abundance: many
CDR3aa: CASSELQQSTGTIYF
CDR3nt: TGTGCCAGCAGTGAACTCCAACAATCTACCGGCACCATATATTTT

v_gene: TRBV2
j_gene: TRBJ2-7
d_gene: NA
abundance: NA
CDR3aa: CASTGFRSNEQYF
CDR3nt: TGTGCCAGCACAGGGTTCCGATCCAACGAGCAGTACTTC

v_gene: TRBV28
j_gene: TRBJ1-5
d_gene: NA
abundance: many
CDR3aa: CASSLLTGGFNQPQHF
CDR3nt: TGTGCCAGCAGTTTACTGACAGGAGGATTTAATCAGCCCCAGCATTTT

v_gene: TRBV25-1
j_gene: TRBJ1-6
d_gene: NA
abundance: many
CDR3aa: CASSDSKEAPDSPLHF
CDR3nt: TGTGCCAGCAGTGACTCCAAGGAGGCTCCGGATTCACCCCTCCACTTT

v_gene: TRBV6-1
j_gene: TRBJ1-6
d_gene: NA
abundance: NA
CDR3aa: CASSRDFRPYNSPLHF
CDR3nt: TGTGCCAGCAGTCGGGACTTCAGGCCCTATAATTCACCCCTCCACTTT

v_gene: TRBV5-1
j_gene: TRBJ1-1
d_gene: NA
abundance: NA
CDR3aa: CASSLGFAGRDTEAFF
CDR3nt: TGCGCCAGCAGCTTGGGGTTCGCAGGCCGCGACACTGAAGCTTTCTTT

v_gene: TRBV2
j_gene: TRBJ1-2
d_gene: TRBD1
abundance: many
CDR3aa: CASSAGQGNYGYTF
CDR3nt: TGTGCCAGCAGTGCCGGACAGGGGAACTATGGCTACACCTTC

v_gene: TRBV14
j_gene: TRBJ2-5
d_gene: NA
abundance: few
CDR3aa: CASSRGISVQETQYF
CDR3nt: TGTGCCAGCAGCCGCGGTATTTCGGTCCAAGAGACCCAGTACTTC

v_gene: TRBV19
j_gene: TRBJ1-5
d_gene: TRBD1
abundance: many
CDR3aa: CASSPGQAQPQHF
CDR3nt: TGTGCCAGTAGTCCGGGACAGGCCCAGCCCCAGCATTTT

v_gene: TRBV11-2
j_gene: TRBJ2-5
d_gene: NA
abundance: many
CDR3aa: CASSPAVNRRGQETQYF
CDR3nt: TGTGCCAGCAGCCCTGCCGTTAATAGGAGGGGCCAAGAGACCCAGTACTTC

v_gene: TRBV6-2/TRBV6-3
j_gene: TRBJ2-2
d_gene: NA
abundance: few
CDR3aa: CASSYSRVSNTGELFF
CDR3nt: TGTGCCAGCAGTTACTCGAGAGTATCGAACACCGGGGAGCTGTTTTTT

v_gene: TRBV6-1
j_gene: TRBJ1-2
d_gene: NA
abundance: NA
CDR3aa: CASSDTGPSFGYTF
CDR3nt: TGTGCCAGCAGTGACACCGGGCCCTCTTTTGGCTACACCTTC

v_gene: TRBV15
j_gene: TRBJ2-7
d_gene: NA
abundance: NA
CDR3aa: CATSRDIRAGTSYEQYF
CDR3nt: TGTGCCACCAGCAGAGATATACGGGCAGGGACGTCCTACGAGCAGTACTTC

v_gene: TRBV28
j_gene: TRBJ1-6
d_gene: NA
abundance: NA
CDR3aa: CASSPPRTDYSPLHF
CDR3nt: TGTGCCAGCAGTCCACCGCGGACAGATTATTCACCCCTCCACTTT